The rows below give T cell receptor beta chains drawn from one sample of a study of blood T cell repertoires in COVID-19. Sequencing was performed with immunoSEQ multiplex PCR; in TCRdb, only in-frame clones are kept and a portion is missing. The sample shows around 170,000 clones, about 88% of them seen only once. Source material: PBMCs or T cells enriched from blood (not recorded which). The receptors come from a woman aged 18-29 years who had recovered from COVID-19. The conserved cysteine and the conserved F or W are not part of the CDR3 here.

>13|TRBV9
ASSVTRLGTDTQY
>13|TRBV19
ASSIAGTGDTEAF
>11|TRBV5-1
ASSLDRLNEQF
>11|TRBV10-3
AISEDRNYGYT
>13|TRBV9
ASSVGSGSAGELF
>8|TRBV20-1
SATTWEQY
>12|TRBV15
ATSLGISGNTIY
>12|TRBV5-4
ASSLEGSSGGSN
>11|TRBV5-5
ASDFMGNTEAF
>13|TRBV30
AWSYGRAQNQPQH
>12|TRBV27
ASSLRDRDYEQY
>13|TRBV7-9
ASSPRAGGWETQY
>13|TRBV5-1
ASSLGDRGIVRQY
>12|TRBV5-6
ASSGTGDPYEQY
>14|TRBV11-2
ASSQVRGRLAETQY
>14|TRBV5-1
ASSLAGTAGTGELF
>16|TRBV28
ASAPWTSGSGDQETQY
>10|TRBV24-1
ATSDPYGPQH
>11|TRBV12-3/TRBV12-4
ASSLGDSGGYT
>12|TRBV2
ASSVGSDTGELF
>11|TRBV29-1
SAGQREKDTQY
>9|TRBV28
ASSQAALWF
>12|TRBV29-1
SVGSQINTGELF
>14|TRBV9
ASSVVGGLVINEQF
>15|TRBV7-2
ASSFPLGGGSGNTQY
>13|TRBV18
ASSPSGGAGDEQF
>12|TRBV19
ASTGTGATGELF
>15|TRBV7-6
ASSLDTGRYSNQPQH
>14|TRBV2
ASSVLSGTGDQPQH
>14|TRBV9
ASSETPGTGGTEAF
>14|TRBV4-3
ASSQALGAGSYEQY
>12|TRBV11-2
ASSAQTGLTEAF
>11|TRBV19
ASSANPGGTQY
>12|TRBV29-1
SVVLGTENTEAF
>9|TRBV6-5
ASSHPGTEY
>9|TRBV30
AWRGAGEAF
>12|TRBV19
ASSVDRKNSPLH
>8|TRBV21-1
ASQGFEQY
>15|TRBV5-1
ASSLAAGGTNTGELF
>13|TRBV6-1
ASSEPPGTGNTIY
>14|TRBV27
ASSLISVDRGSEQY
>9|TRBV10-1
ASNAGYGYT
>13|TRBV11-2
ASSFRRSGTGELF
>15|TRBV27
ASSLWAGTSGRNEQF
>13|TRBV19
ASSMTSGALNEQF
>13|TRBV5-4
ASNRTSGAKNIQY
>12|TRBV6-5
ASSPTGGKREQY
>15|TRBV5-1
ASSLANRESAYNEQF